One and the same sample provided the 32 T cell receptor beta chains below, sequenced in a study of lymphopenia after photon versus proton radiotherapy. The table came from immunoSEQ multiplex PCR; TCRdb's copy has only in-frame clones and leaves some out. The sample consists of 150,000 to 200,000 clones, approximately 91% of them appearing once. This sample comprised peripheral blood, obtained from a patient treated with photon-based radiotherapy. These receptors all stem from a man aged 45-65 years with gastric cancer.

This chain uses TRBV5-6 with TRBJ1-4, with D possibly matching TRBD1 (6 bases). The CDR3 covers 15 residues. The germline V gene encodes CDR1 SGHDT and CDR2 YYEEEE. The V end lost 2 bases, the J end lost 4 bases, and 12 bases lay between the germline ends. CDR3 in amino acids: CASSFLGAGNEKLFF. The CDR3 DNA follows: TGTGCCAGCAGCTTTTTGGGGGCAGGTAATGAAAAACTGTTTTTT.

The V gene is TRBV5-1, the J gene TRBJ2-2, with 11 bases identical to TRBD2. The V gene end was trimmed by 0 bases and the J gene end by 4 bases; junction bases not matched to a gene: 2. This CDR3 is 16 amino acids long. CDR1 and CDR2 from the germline V gene are SGHRS and YFSETQ. CDR3 protein: CASSLDSGRATGELFF. CDR3 DNA: TGCGCCAGCAGCTTGGATAGCGGGAGGGCCACCGGGGAGCTGTTTTTT.

V and J are TRBV4-2 and TRBJ2-3; D perhaps matches TRBD2 (6 bases). Looked up from germline, CDR1 is LGHNA and CDR2 is YNFKEQ. V lost 2 bases to trimming and J lost 2 bases, with 14 bases between them. This CDR3 comprises 16 residues. The CDR3 region is CASSQYLAEDTDTQYF. Here the CDR3 DNA reads TGTGCCAGCAGCCAATACTTAGCGGAAGACACAGATACGCAGTATTTT.

This chain links TRBV5-1 with TRBJ2-2; weak D call: TRBD1 (5 bases). V lost 3 bases and J 3 bases, leaving 15 bases between the germline ends. Looked up from germline, CDR1 is SGHRS and CDR2 is YFSETQ. The CDR3 consists of 16 residues. This CDR3 reads CASSSTSLGDTGELFF. CDR3 bases: TGCGCCAGCAGCTCAACTTCATTAGGGGACACCGGGGAGCTGTTTTTT.

V gene TRBV19 combines with J gene TRBJ2-2; D call uncertain. This CDR3 region has 14 residues. V lost 3 bases, J lost 1 base, and 6 bases lay in between. Germline lookup yields CDR1 LNHDA and CDR2 SQIVND (reference sequence). The CDR3 reads CASSMLGNTGELFF. The CDR3 bases are TGTGCCAGTAGTATGCTAGGGAACACCGGGGAGCTGTTTTTT.

The chain is built from TRBV5-1 and TRBJ2-3; 12 bases line up with TRBD2. The germline V gene has CDR1 SGHRS and CDR2 YFSETQ. The junction had 11 bases not matched to a gene; V was cut back by 5 bases and J by 4 bases. This CDR3 has 17 amino acids. CDR3 protein: CASSPPQLAGGSDTQYF. CDR3 nucleotide sequence: TGCGCCAGCAGTCCACCCCAGCTAGCGGGAGGGTCAGATACGCAGTATTTT.

The genes are TRBV7-9 and TRBJ1-4; D gene uncertain. The germline V gene encodes CDR1 SEHNR and CDR2 FQNEAQ (reference sequence). The CDR3 contains 12 residues. V lost 4 bases and J lost 13, with 13 bases in between. CDR3 in DNA: TGTGCCAGCAGCTCCGGGGATCTCGTACTGTTTTTT. This translates into CASSSGDLVLFF.

This sequence joins TRBV5-1 and TRBJ1-3, with 8 positions matching TRBD1. J gave up 1 base and V 4 bases, and 4 bases lay outside the gene matches. The CDR3 covers 15 residues. CDR1 and CDR2 from the germline V gene are SGHRS and YFSETQ. The CDR3 sequence is CASSPQGGSGNTIYF. The CDR3 bases are TGCGCCAGCAGCCCACAGGGGGGGTCTGGAAACACCATATATTTT.

Worth noting for this clone: One end of the junction varies from germline; a read error may be responsible. The V gene is TRBV6-1, the J gene TRBJ2-7, with TRBD2 matching over 13 bases. The CDR3 spans 14 residues. Germline V lookup: CDR1 MNHNS, CDR2 SASEGT. The CDR3 region has the DNA TGTGCCAGCAGGACAGGACTAGCGGGAGCGAGGCTAGACTTC. Its protein product is CASRTGLAGARLDF.

This chain uses TRBV2 with TRBJ1-2, with 9 nucleotides matching TRBD1. J was trimmed by 3 bases and V by 3 bases; bases with no gene match: 8. This CDR3 has 16 amino acids. From germline, CDR1 is SNHLY and CDR2 FYNNEI. CDR3 sequence (DNA): TGTGCCAGCAGTGACCGGGACAGGGAATCTGACTATGGCTACACCTTC. It specifies CASSDRDRESDYGYTF.

The chain uses TRBV4-1 and TRBJ2-1, with D tentatively TRBD2 (6 bases). Germline CDR1 reads MGHRA; CDR2 reads YSYEKL. Trimming took off 4 bases at V and 4 bases at J, with 14 bases between the two ends. The length of the CDR3 is 15 residues. Here the CDR3 DNA reads TGCGCCAGCAGCCCGACGGGACTCTATTACAATGAGCAGTTCTTC. It translates to CASSPTGLYYNEQFF.

This chain joins TRBV7-2 and TRBJ2-2; the D gene is possibly TRBD1 (6 bases). The CDR3 has 16 amino acids. The germline gives CDR1 SGHTA, CDR2 FQGNSA. The germline V and J ends were trimmed by 3 bases and 6 bases, with 17 bases remaining between them. The DNA for the CDR3 is TGTGCCAGCAGCTTCCCCCTGAACAGGGTATCCGGGGAGCTGTTTTTT. Translating gives CASSFPLNRVSGELFF.

This sequence joins TRBV4-3 and TRBJ2-1; D is undetermined. The CDR3 length is 15 residues. Trimming removed 2 bases from V and 0 bases from J, with 8 bases in between. Germline assignment: CDR1 LGHNA and CDR2 YSLEER. CDR3 coding DNA: TGCGCCAGCAGCCAACGGGCGAGCTCCTACAATGAGCAGTTCTTC. This translates into CASSQRASSYNEQFF.

This clone has just a few counts. The CDR3 region has the DNA TGTGCCAGTAGTGGGGGGACGAACACTGAAGCTTTCTTT. This translates into CASSGGTNTEAFF. V gene TRBV19 combines with J gene TRBJ1-1, with D maybe TRBD1 (5 bases). Per the germline V gene, CDR1 is LNHDA and CDR2 is SQIVND (reference sequence). V was trimmed by 5 bases and J by 1 base, leaving 8 bases between them. The CDR3 extends over 13 amino acids.

This clone is a singleton in its sample. The genes are TRBV14 and TRBJ1-1; D gene uncertain. The CDR3 covers 12 residues. CDR1 and CDR2 (germline): SGHDN, FVKESK. Trimming took off 1 base at V and 7 bases at J, with 7 bases between the two ends. CDR3 region: CASSQVWSEAFF. The CDR3, as DNA: TGTGCCAGCAGCCAAGTTTGGAGTGAAGCTTTCTTT.

The chain joins TRBV6-6 to TRBJ1-5, with D tentatively TRBD1 (5 bases). This CDR3 is 16 amino acids long. Germline V lookup: CDR1 MNHNY, CDR2 SVGAGI (reference sequence). With 2 bases removed from V and 3 bases from J, the gap between germline ends came to 14 bases. CDR3 region: CASSYMAGTFNQPQHF. The CDR3 nucleotides read TGTGCCAGCAGTTACATGGCAGGGACTTTCAATCAGCCCCAGCATTTT.

V and J are TRBV19 and TRBJ2-6; D might be TRBD2 (5 bases). The V end lost 3 bases, the J end lost 0 bases, and 9 bases lay between the germline ends. The CDR3 is made up of 16 amino acids. Germline V lookup: CDR1 LNHDA, CDR2 SQIVND (reference sequence). The CDR3 coding sequence is TGTGCCAGTAGTATGACTGCGGGCTCTGGGGCCAACGTCCTGACTTTC. Amino acid sequence: CASSMTAGSGANVLTF.

The table lists this clone with a count of one. The V gene is TRBV5-1, the J gene TRBJ2-7, with 10 positions matching TRBD1. Germline V gene lookup returns CDR1 SGHRS and CDR2 YFSETQ. J gave up 1 base and V 3 bases, and 16 bases lay outside the gene matches. This CDR3 is 19 amino acids long. CDR3 loop: CASSWSDRGGSRNSYEQYF. In DNA form, the CDR3 reads TGCGCCAGCAGCTGGTCGGACAGGGGGGGTTCTCGGAATTCCTACGAGCAGTACTTC.

This chain connects TRBV2 to TRBJ2-1; 12 bases fit TRBD2. This CDR3 is 15 amino acids long. Germline V gives CDR1 SNHLY, CDR2 FYNNEI. V was pared by 3 bases and J by 7 bases, with 4 bases of the junction left unmatched. The CDR3 reads CASSEAGLAGNEQFF. In DNA, the CDR3 is TGTGCCAGCAGTGAGGCGGGACTAGCGGGTAATGAGCAGTTCTTC. Filled out from reference TRBV2 and TRBJ2-1, the complete variable domain reads EPEVTQTPSHQVTQMGQEVILRCVPISNHLYFYWYRQILGQKVEFLVSFYNNEISEKSEIFDDQFSVERPDGSNFTLKIRSTKLEDSAMYFCASSEAGLAGNEQFFGPGTRLTVL.

The chain links TRBV19 to TRBJ1-2; D ambiguous. The germline V gene encodes CDR1 LNHDA and CDR2 SQIVND (reference sequence). V lost 7 bases and J lost 2, with 17 bases in between. The CDR3 is 15 amino acids. CDR3 nucleotide sequence: TGTGCCAGTACCCAATCAGACGGCTCAAACTATGGCTACACCTTC. Translated, it gives CASTQSDGSNYGYTF.

The genes are TRBV10-3 and TRBJ2-7, with TRBD2 matching over 7 bases. Trimming at V came to 4 bases and at J to 3 bases, leaving 6 bases not matched to a gene. This CDR3 comprises 14 residues. Germline V CDR1 and CDR2: ENHRY, SYGVKD. The DNA for the CDR3 is TGTGCCATCAGTGGGGGGAGGGCCTTCTACGAGCAGTACTTC. It is translated as CAISGGRAFYEQYF.

The J gene is TRBJ2-1, the V gene TRBV7-9, with TRBD2 matching 13 bases. The ends lost 5 bases at V and 10 bases at J; junction bases unmatched: 8. Germline V gives CDR1 SEHNR, CDR2 FQNEAQ (reference sequence). This CDR3 region has 15 residues. The CDR3 DNA reads TGTGCCAGCAGCACCGGGACTAGCGGGACATGGGAGCAGTTCTTC. It specifies CASSTGTSGTWEQFF.

The chain is built from TRBV19 and TRBJ2-7; D might be TRBD2 (5 bases). CDR1 LNHDA and CDR2 SQIVND come from the germline V gene (reference sequence). The CDR3 extends over 11 amino acids. V lost 10 bases to trimming and J lost 3 bases, with 10 bases between them. The CDR3 reads CATSLGYEQYF. Here the CDR3 DNA reads TGTGCCACCTCACTAGGCTACGAGCAGTACTTC.

Notes on this clone: This sample includes further DNA sequences coding for the same CDR3. This chain connects TRBV18 to TRBJ1-5; 8 nucleotides line up with TRBD1. The CDR3 spans 16 residues. The germline V gene encodes CDR1 KGHSH and CDR2 LQKENI. J lost 3 bases, V lost 1 base, and 5 bases had no gene match. Here the CDR3 DNA reads TGTGCCAGCTCACCACTCGGACAGGGCGCCAATCAGCCCCAGCATTTT. Protein: CASSPLGQGANQPQHF.

This chain connects TRBV28 to TRBJ2-7, with TRBD1 as a possible D gene (5 bases). CDR3 length: 13 residues. Trimming removed 5 bases at V and 3 bases at J, with 11 bases between. Germline CDR1 MDHEN, CDR2 SYDVKM. Here the CDR3 reads CASSRTSGYEQYF. In DNA, the CDR3 is TGTGCCAGCAGTCGGACATCTGGCTACGAGCAGTACTTC.

The genes are TRBV7-2 and TRBJ2-2, with D possibly matching TRBD2 (6 bases). The CDR3 has 15 amino acids. The V end lost 5 bases, the J end lost 1 base, and 11 bases lay between the germline ends. The germline CDR1 and CDR2 sequences are SGHTA and FQGNSA. CDR3 sequence (DNA): TGTGCCAGCAGCCCGACTAGAGAGAACACCGGGGAGCTGTTTTTT. Translating gives CASSPTRENTGELFF.

The V gene is TRBV19, the J gene TRBJ2-2, with D possibly matching TRBD1 (5 bases). Per the germline V gene, CDR1 is LNHDA and CDR2 is SQIVND (reference sequence). Trimming left V 3 bases short and J 5 bases short, with 7 bases between. This CDR3 region has 13 residues. CDR3 sequence (DNA): TGTGCCAGTAGTATCTGGACAACCGGGGAGCTGTTTTTT. It is translated as CASSIWTTGELFF.

This clone has just a few counts. The chain combines TRBV28 with TRBJ1-3; 7 bases agree with TRBD1. CDR3 size: 16 residues. Germline assignment: CDR1 MDHEN and CDR2 SYDVKM. The V segment lost 4 bases and the J segment 4 bases; nucleotides outside the gene matches: 10. CDR3 loop: CASSSTGDPGGNTIYF. CDR3 DNA: TGTGCCAGCAGTTCAACAGGGGACCCTGGGGGAAACACCATATATTTT.

The chain links TRBV29-1 to TRBJ1-2, with D possibly being TRBD1 (5 bases). V was trimmed by 3 bases and J by 1 base, leaving 6 bases between them. The germline gives CDR1 SQVTM, CDR2 ANQGSEA. This CDR3 is 12 amino acids long. CDR3: CSVEQGNYGYTF. The CDR3, as DNA: TGCAGCGTTGAGCAGGGTAACTATGGCTACACCTTC.

The chain links TRBV4-1 to TRBJ1-6, with 9 bases lining up with TRBD1. V dropped 8 bases and J dropped 7; count of bases not matched to a gene: 6. Germline CDR1 is MGHRA and CDR2 is YSYEKL. This CDR3 comprises 14 residues. The CDR3 DNA follows: TGCGCCAGCTCTGACAGGGGGAAAAATTCACCCCTCCACTTT. It translates to CASSDRGKNSPLHF.

This chain joins TRBV19 and TRBJ1-1; 8 positions agree with TRBD1. The CDR3 covers 14 residues. J was trimmed by 0 bases and V by 4 bases; bases with no gene match: 1. Germline V lookup: CDR1 LNHDA, CDR2 SQIVND (reference sequence). The chain's CDR3 is CASSTQGVNTEAFF. CDR3 coding DNA: TGTGCCAGTAGTACACAGGGGGTGAACACTGAAGCTTTCTTT.

This chain joins TRBV18 and TRBJ2-4; tentatively, D is TRBD2 (6 bases). V gave up 2 bases and J gave up 3 bases, with 14 bases separating them. This CDR3 has 16 amino acids. Germline V gene lookup returns CDR1 KGHSH and CDR2 LQKENI. Here the CDR3 reads CASSPNGGMGKNIQYF. CDR3 DNA: TGTGCCAGCTCACCAAATGGCGGGATGGGCAAAAACATTCAGTACTTC.